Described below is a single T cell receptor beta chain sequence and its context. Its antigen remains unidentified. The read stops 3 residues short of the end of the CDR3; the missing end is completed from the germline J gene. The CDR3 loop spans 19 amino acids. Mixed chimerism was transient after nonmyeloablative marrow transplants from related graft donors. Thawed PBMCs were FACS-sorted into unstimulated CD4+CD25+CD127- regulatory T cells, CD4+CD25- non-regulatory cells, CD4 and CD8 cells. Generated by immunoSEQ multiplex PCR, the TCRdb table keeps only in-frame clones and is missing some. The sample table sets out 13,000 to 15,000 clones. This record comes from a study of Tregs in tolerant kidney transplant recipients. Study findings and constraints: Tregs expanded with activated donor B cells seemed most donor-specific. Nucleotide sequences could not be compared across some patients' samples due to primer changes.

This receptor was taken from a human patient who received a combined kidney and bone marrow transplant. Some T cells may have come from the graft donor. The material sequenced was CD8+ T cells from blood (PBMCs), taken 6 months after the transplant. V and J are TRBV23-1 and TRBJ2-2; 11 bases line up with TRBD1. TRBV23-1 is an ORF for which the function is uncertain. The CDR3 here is CASSQSGGQGAHGANVLFF. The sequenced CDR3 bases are TGCGCCAGCAGTCAATCGGGAGGACAGGGGGCGCATGGGGCCAACGTG.